This T cell receptor beta chain was sequenced during a study of a mutant IDH1 vaccine in newly diagnosed glioma. At the level of the study: Patients arrived already treated with radiotherapy, temozolomide, or both, most having had both.

This CDR3 is built from 13 residues. The germline V and J ends were trimmed by 3 bases and 4 bases, with 9 bases remaining between them. Germline-derived CDR1 and CDR2 are LNHDA and SQIVND (reference sequence). Time point reported: week 47, end of study. Doses consisted of 300 ug of mutant IDH1 20-mer peptide each, paired with topical imiquimod. Data came from immunoSEQ multiplex PCR; TCRdb stores just in-frame clones and leaves some out. This table holds fewer than 55,000 clones, about 61% found once. Remarks on this clone: No antigen is known for it.

This specimen was peripheral blood mononuclear cells (PBMCs), taken from a glioma patient whose treatment included an IDH1 peptide vaccine. This chain connects TRBV19 to TRBJ2-5; the D gene is possibly TRBD1 (6 bases). This receptor was identified in a man aged 40-55 years with glioma. Some clones in this sample may be carry-over from other donors' samples. CDR3 sequence: CASSIWGPETQYF. CDR3 DNA sequence: TGTGCCAGTAGTATTTGGGGGCCAGAGACCCAGTACTTC.